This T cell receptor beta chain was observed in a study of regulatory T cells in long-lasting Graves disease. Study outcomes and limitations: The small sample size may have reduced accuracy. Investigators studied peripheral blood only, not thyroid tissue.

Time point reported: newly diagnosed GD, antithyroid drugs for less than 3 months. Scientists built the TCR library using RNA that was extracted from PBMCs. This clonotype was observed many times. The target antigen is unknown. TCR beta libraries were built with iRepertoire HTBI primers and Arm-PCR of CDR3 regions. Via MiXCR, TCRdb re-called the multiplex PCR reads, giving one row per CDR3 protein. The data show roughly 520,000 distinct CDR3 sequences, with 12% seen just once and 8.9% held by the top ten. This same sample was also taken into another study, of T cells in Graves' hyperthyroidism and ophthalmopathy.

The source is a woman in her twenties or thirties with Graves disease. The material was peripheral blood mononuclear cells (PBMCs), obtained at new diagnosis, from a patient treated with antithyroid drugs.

CDR3 residues: CSASVSDRVSLEQYF. The DNA for the CDR3 is TGCAGTGCTAGTGTCTCGGACAGGGTTTCGTTAGAGCAGTACTTC. The rearrangement uses TRBV20-1 and TRBJ2-7; 8 bases agree with TRBD1. CDR1 and CDR2 (germline): DFQATT, SNEGSKA (reference sequence). Trimming cost V 3 bases and J 7 bases; bases outside gene matches: 14. The CDR3 consists of 15 residues.